Each of the 29 T cell receptor beta chains below was sequenced from the same sample in a study of blood T cell repertoires in COVID-19. The assay was immunoSEQ multiplex PCR, and TCRdb's table has in-frame clones only and misses some. The sample lists about 170,000 clones; just under 90% were seen once. Source material: peripheral blood. Receptor source: a man aged 18 to 29 with active or convalescent COVID-19.

This clone came up a few times. The chain has TRBV18 and TRBJ2-5, with TRBD2 identical over 14 bases. The V segment lost 5 bases and the J segment 3 bases; nucleotides outside the gene matches: 2. This CDR3 has 15 amino acids. The germline V gene encodes CDR1 KGHSH and CDR2 LQKENI. DNA of the CDR3: TGTGCCAGCTCAAAGGGACTAGCGGGAGAAGAGACCCAGTACTTC. Amino acids: CASSKGLAGEETQYF.

This chain joins TRBV5-1 and TRBJ2-2, with 7 positions matching TRBD1. This CDR3 has 15 amino acids. With 4 bases clipped from V and 3 bases from J, the junction kept 6 bases outside the gene matches. Germline CDR1 and CDR2: SGHRS and YFSETQ. The CDR3 is CASSLQGSHTGELFF. CDR3 in DNA: TGCGCCAGCAGCCTACAGGGGTCCCACACCGGGGAGCTGTTTTTT.

The rearrangement links TRBV5-1 to TRBJ2-5, with D tentatively TRBD1 (6 bases). Germline V gives CDR1 SGHRS, CDR2 YFSETQ. V was shortened by 8 bases and J by 2 bases, with 16 bases between the two germline ends. The CDR3 covers 14 residues. The CDR3: CARRTVGEQETQYF. CDR3 sequence (DNA): TGCGCCAGGAGGACAGTTGGGGAACAAGAGACCCAGTACTTC.

The chain employs TRBV27 and TRBJ2-3; TRBD2 matches 14 bases. Looked up from germline, CDR1 is MNHEY and CDR2 is SMNVEV (reference sequence). This CDR3 has 17 amino acids. With 4 bases clipped from V and 4 bases from J, the junction kept 7 bases outside the gene matches. CDR3 sequence: CASSSGLAGGWPDTQYF. CDR3 coding DNA: TGTGCCAGCAGTTCTGGACTAGCGGGAGGTTGGCCAGATACGCAGTATTTT.

The V and J genes are TRBV6-5 and TRBJ1-2; 8 bases match TRBD1. From germline, CDR1 is MNHEY and CDR2 SVGAGI. This CDR3 comprises 14 residues. V shed 5 bases, J shed 5 bases, and the junction held 7 bases outside the gene matches. The DNA for the CDR3 is TGTGCCAGCAGTCTTCGGGACAGGCCTTATGGCTACACCTTC. It translates to CASSLRDRPYGYTF.

This chain joins TRBV12-5 and TRBJ1-2; weak D call: TRBD1 (6 bases). From germline, CDR1 is LGHNT and CDR2 FRNRAP. Trimming left V 5 bases short and J 4 bases short, with 14 bases between. CDR3 size: 14 residues. The CDR3 DNA sequence: TGTGCTAGTGGTGTAGACAGGCCGCCCTATGGCTACACCTTC. It specifies CASGVDRPPYGYTF. The full variable domain, with the rest looked up from reference TRBV12-5 and TRBJ1-2, is DARVTQTPRHKVTEMGQEVTMRCQPILGHNTVFWYRQTMMQGLELLAYFRNRAPLDDSGMPKDRFSAEMPDATLATLKIQPSEPRDSAVYFCASGVDRPPYGYTFGSGTRLTVV.

The chain employs TRBV6-5 and TRBJ1-1; D is perhaps TRBD1 (5 bases). Germline V lookup: CDR1 MNHEY, CDR2 SVGAGI. Trimming took off 5 bases at V and 5 bases at J, with 12 bases between the two ends. The CDR3 extends over 13 amino acids. CDR3 residues: CASSQGRSTEAFF. As DNA, the CDR3 is TGTGCCAGCAGTCAGGGAAGGTCAACTGAAGCTTTCTTT.

With respect to this clone: In the same sample, other DNA sequences code for this CDR3. The CDR3 loop reads CASSPTDRGGGYTF. The CDR3 DNA sequence: TGTGCCAGCTCACCAACAGACAGGGGGGGCGGCTACACCTTC. The chain combines TRBV18 with TRBJ1-2; 9 nucleotides line up with TRBD1. The CDR3 is 14 residues long. The V gene end was trimmed by 2 bases and the J gene end by 8 bases; junction bases not matched to a gene: 6. The germline gives CDR1 KGHSH, CDR2 LQKENI.

V is TRBV11-2 and J is TRBJ1-2; D uncertain. Trimming removed 1 base from V and 8 bases from J, with 8 bases in between. The CDR3 spans 12 residues. Germline V CDR1 and CDR2: SGHAT, FQNNGV. This chain's CDR3 is CASSLGPGGYTF. CDR3 coding DNA: TGTGCCAGCAGCTTAGGTCCGGGGGGCTACACCTTC.

This rearrangement joins TRBV4-1 to TRBJ1-1; 8 bases are shared with TRBD1. This CDR3 comprises 17 residues. Germline trimming cut 2 bases from V and 3 bases from J; bases unmatched to any gene: 11. CDR1 and CDR2 (germline): MGHRA, YSYEKL. The CDR3 nucleotides read TGCGCCAGCAGCCAACTCAGGACAGGGAGGATGGACACTGAAGCTTTCTTT. It specifies CASSQLRTGRMDTEAFF.

The rearrangement uses TRBV6-4 and TRBJ1-5, with D uncertain. CDR1 is MRHNA, CDR2 SNTAGT, per germline. Trimming took off 2 bases at V and 7 bases at J, with 9 bases between the two ends. This CDR3 has 13 amino acids. The CDR3 reads CASSDDSTQPQHF. CDR3 sequence (DNA): TGTGCCAGCAGTGACGACTCTACGCAGCCCCAGCATTTT.

The chain has TRBV6-4 and TRBJ2-1; 11 bases align to TRBD1. The CDR3 contains 15 residues. Germline V CDR1 and CDR2: MRHNA, SNTAGT. Trimming cost V 2 bases and J 6 bases; bases outside gene matches: 3. The CDR3 region has the DNA TGTGCCAGCAGTGACGGGACAGGGGGTTTCAATGAGCAGTTCTTC. The encoded protein is CASSDGTGGFNEQFF.

DNA for the CDR3: TGCGCCAGCAGTCACCCTTTTTCCGGACAGACTTACAATGAGCAGTTCTTC. Its translation: CASSHPFSGQTYNEQFF. The V and J genes are TRBV23-1 and TRBJ2-1, with D maybe TRBD1 (6 bases). TRBV23-1 is filed as an ORF, its function uncertain. With 3 bases removed from V and 4 bases from J, the gap between germline ends came to 19 bases. CDR3 size: 17 residues.

This sequence joins TRBV7-9 and TRBJ1-3; the match to TRBD1 covers 7 bases. CDR3 length equals 16 residues. The ends lost 4 bases at V and 2 bases at J; junction bases unmatched: 8. Germline V CDR1 and CDR2: SEHNR, FQNEAQ (reference sequence). The CDR3 DNA is TGTGCCAGCAGCTCCGGGACAGTCTTCCCTGGAAACACCATATATTTT. Residues: CASSSGTVFPGNTIYF.

V gene TRBV9 combines with J gene TRBJ1-1; D possibly corresponds to TRBD1 (5 bases). The V gene's germline CDR1 is SGDLS and CDR2 YYNGEE. There are 15 residues in the CDR3. Deletions cut 2 bases from V and 5 bases from J, with 16 bases between. The CDR3 region is CASSVLQGIGTEAFF. As DNA, the CDR3 is TGTGCCAGCAGCGTTCTCCAGGGAATCGGAACTGAAGCTTTCTTT. Complete variable domain (other parts from reference TRBV9 and TRBJ1-1): DSGVTQTPKHLITATGQRVTLRCSPRSGDLSVYWYQQSLDQGLQFLIQYYNGEERAKGNILERFSAQQFPDLHSELNLSSLELGDSALYFCASSVLQGIGTEAFFGQGTRLTVV.

The chain couples TRBV9 to TRBJ2-1; D perhaps matches TRBD1 (6 bases). The V and J ends lost 3 bases and 1 base respectively, with 11 bases between them. Germline CDR1 is SGDLS and CDR2 is YYNGEE. The CDR3 has 15 residues. The CDR3 DNA reads TGTGCCAGCAGCGCCCAGACAGGATCCTACAATGAGCAGTTCTTC. Translated, it gives CASSAQTGSYNEQFF.

The genes are TRBV7-9 and TRBJ2-7, with unresolved D. CDR1 and CDR2 (germline): SEHNR, FQNEAQ (reference sequence). This CDR3 is 14 amino acids long. V lost 3 bases, J lost 5 bases, and 14 bases lay in between. CDR3 loop: CASSFSTRQDEQYF. The CDR3 DNA reads TGTGCCAGCAGCTTTTCGACAAGGCAAGACGAGCAGTACTTC.

The chain employs TRBV11-2 and TRBJ1-1, with D uncertain. V was trimmed by 4 bases and J by 2 bases, leaving 8 bases between them. The CDR3 loop spans 13 amino acids. CDR1 and CDR2 from the germline V gene are SGHAT and FQNNGV. CDR3 in DNA: TGTGCCAGCAGCTCTACCGTTAACACTGAAGCTTTCTTT. This gives the protein CASSSTVNTEAFF.

The chain carries TRBV5-8 and TRBJ1-4; tentative D call: TRBD1 (5 bases). The CDR3 runs 13 residues. V was cut by 0 bases and J by 6 bases, with 6 bases left in between. Germline loops: CDR1 SGHTS, CDR2 YDEGEE. CDR3 in amino acids: CASSLGQHEKLFF. In DNA, the CDR3 is TGTGCCAGCAGCTTGGGACAGCATGAAAAACTGTTTTTT.

The CDR3 loop reads CATGHWTGGLNYGYTF. In DNA form, the CDR3 reads TGTGCCACCGGCCATTGGACAGGGGGTCTTAACTATGGCTACACCTTC. V gene TRBV24-1 combines with J gene TRBJ1-2; 10 nucleotides align to TRBD1. J was trimmed by 1 base and V by 9 bases; bases with no gene match: 10. Germline V gene data show CDR1 as KGHDR and CDR2 as SFDVKD. The CDR3 has 16 residues.

V and J are TRBV28 and TRBJ1-5, with 8 nucleotides matching TRBD1. The V gene's germline CDR1 is MDHEN and CDR2 SYDVKM. The CDR3 length is 15 residues. Trimming at V came to 6 bases and at J to 5 bases, leaving 9 bases not matched to a gene. The CDR3 is CASRRTGPPDQPQHF. The CDR3 DNA reads as TGTGCCAGCAGAAGGACAGGGCCACCCGATCAGCCCCAGCATTTT.

This chain connects TRBV29-1 to TRBJ1-1, with a possible D match to TRBD1 (6 bases). Germline loops: CDR1 SQVTM, CDR2 ANQGSEA. There are 13 residues in the CDR3. V was shortened by 4 bases and J by 0 bases, with 9 bases between the two germline ends. The CDR3 region is CSVGGQLNTEAFF. In DNA, the CDR3 is TGCAGCGTTGGGGGGCAGCTGAACACTGAAGCTTTCTTT.

The CDR3 region is CASSFAAEQYF. The CDR3 bases are TGTGCCAGCAGCTTTGCTGCGGAGCAGTACTTC. J is TRBJ2-7 and V is TRBV7-9, with no clear D. Germline V gene data show CDR1 as SEHNR and CDR2 as FQNEAQ (reference sequence). The CDR3 is made up of 11 amino acids. Between the trimmed V and J ends, which lost 3 bases and 7 bases, there was a span of 7 bases.

CDR3 loop: CASRGGQGAPYEQYF. The CDR3 DNA follows: TGTGCCAGTAGGGGGGGACAGGGGGCCCCCTACGAGCAGTACTTC. This sequence joins TRBV19 and TRBJ2-7; 12 bases agree with TRBD1. CDR1 and CDR2 (germline): LNHDA, SQIVND (reference sequence). The CDR3 consists of 15 residues. Losses at the gene ends were 6 bases for V and 2 bases for J; bases not matched to a gene: 5.

This clone was seen only once. V is TRBV9 and J is TRBJ1-1; TRBD1 matches at 8 bases. V gave up 3 bases and J gave up 3 bases; unmatched junction bases: 4. Germline V CDR1 and CDR2: SGDLS, YYNGEE. CDR3 length equals 14 residues. CDR3 sequence reads: CASSAGQGDTEAFF. Written as DNA, the CDR3 is TGTGCCAGCAGCGCCGGACAGGGAGACACTGAAGCTTTCTTT.

With respect to this clone: A read error may account for a junction end that differs from germline. The chain is built from TRBV4-2 and TRBJ2-3, with 11 bases aligning to TRBD2. Germline V gene sequence: CDR1 LGHNA, CDR2 YNFKEQ. The length of the CDR3 is 15 residues. Here the CDR3 reads CASTQLAGGPDTQYF. In DNA, the CDR3 is TGTGCCAGCACCCAATTAGCGGGGGGGCCCGATACGCAGTATTTT.

This clone has a single count. The chain couples TRBV6-1 to TRBJ2-7; D gene uncertain. The CDR3 loop spans 14 amino acids. Trimming left V 1 base short and J 2 bases short, with 9 bases between. The germline V gene encodes CDR1 MNHNS and CDR2 SASEGT. CDR3 bases: TGTGCCAGCAGTGAAGAACAGCTTACCTACGAGCAGTACGTC. Translated, it gives CASSEEQLTYEQYV.

CDR3 nucleotides: TGTGCCAGCAGTTACTTCGGGAGAGGAGGAGGCTACACCTTC. Translating it yields CASSYFGRGGGYTF. The chain uses TRBV6-5 and TRBJ1-2; D gene unclear. Trimming took 1 base from V and 8 from J, leaving 14 bases between them. The CDR3 covers 14 residues. Germline V gives CDR1 MNHEY, CDR2 SVGAGI.

V is TRBV18 and J is TRBJ2-5; 7 bases fit TRBD1. Germline-derived CDR1 and CDR2 are KGHSH and LQKENI. V shed 3 bases, J shed 0 bases, and the junction held 7 bases outside the gene matches. The CDR3 extends over 16 amino acids. The CDR3 sequence: CASSPQMTGNQETQYF. DNA of the CDR3: TGTGCCAGCTCACCCCAAATGACAGGGAACCAAGAGACCCAGTACTTC.